One sample yielded the 30 T cell receptor beta chains listed below, sequenced in a study of blood T cell repertoires in COVID-19. Measured with immunoSEQ multiplex PCR; TCRdb has only the in-frame clones, and not every one. The sample has 140,000 or so clones; roughly 88% are singletons. Sequenced material: peripheral blood. These TCRs come from a man aged 70 or older with acute or convalescent COVID-19.

The chain recombines TRBV3-1 (or the pseudogene TRBV3-2) with TRBJ1-2; D call uncertain. V was clipped by 0 bases and J by 7 bases, with 9 bases between them. CDR1 and CDR2 (germline): LGHDT, YNNKEL (reference sequence). The CDR3 is made up of 13 amino acids. The CDR3 coding sequence is TGTGCCAGCAGCCAAGATGGGCCCTCTGGCTACACCTTC. Protein: CASSQDGPSGYTF.

V is TRBV7-5 and J is TRBJ1-5; the table's D call, TRBD1, has no DNA check behind it. TRBV7-5 is classified as a pseudogene. This CDR3 has 20 amino acids. The CDR3 nucleotides read TGTGTCAGAAGCTTGACCGAGGACAGATCCATTAACTATAGCAATCAGCCCCAGCATTTT. Translation gives CVRSLTEDRSINYSNQPQHF.

For the CDR3, the DNA is TGTGCCAGCAGTTTCCTCCGCCAGCTGTTTTTT. Translation gives CASSFLRQLFF. V usage is TRBV12-3 or TRBV12-4 and J usage is TRBJ1-4; D call uncertain. The CDR3 contains 11 residues. V was pared by 3 bases and J by 14 bases, with 10 bases between.

This clone was counted once. The germline gene is not matched at one end of the junction; a read error may be the cause. The V and J genes are TRBV24-1 and TRBJ2-3, with D tentatively TRBD2 (7 bases). The germline CDR1 and CDR2 sequences are KGHDR and SFDVKD. The CDR3 length is 16 residues. The CDR3 spells CATSDSGGGSRDTQYF. CDR3 sequence (DNA): TGTGCCACCAGTGATTCGGGGGGCGGGAGCAGAGATACGCAGTATTTT.

The chain carries TRBV29-1 and TRBJ2-2; perhaps TRBD1 as D (5 bases). V dropped 1 base and J dropped 7 bases, with 7 bases sitting between them. The germline V gene has CDR1 SQVTM and CDR2 ANQGSEA. The CDR3 is 12 residues long. CDR3 sequence reads: CSVEGQRGELFF. The CDR3 bases are TGCAGCGTTGAAGGACAGCGCGGGGAGCTGTTTTTT.

This sequence joins TRBV11-1 and TRBJ2-7, with TRBD2 matching 9 bases. The CDR3 is 14 residues long. After removal of 6 bases from V and 1 base from J, the junction contained 4 bases not matched to a gene. Germline V CDR1 and CDR2: SGHAT, FQDESV (reference sequence). This CDR3 reads CASSQTSGSYEQYF. The CDR3 DNA is TGTGCCAGCAGTCAGACTAGCGGTTCCTACGAGCAGTACTTC.

The J gene is TRBJ2-3, the V gene TRBV4-2; the D is unclear. The CDR3 has 13 amino acids. Germline assignment: CDR1 LGHNA and CDR2 YNFKEQ. V was pared by 4 bases and J by 4 bases, with 9 bases between. The DNA for the CDR3 is TGTGCCAGCAGCCCTATCGCCGCAGATACGCAGTATTTT. Translating it yields CASSPIAADTQYF.

This sequence joins TRBV5-1 and TRBJ2-1; 12 nucleotides match TRBD2. The CDR3 is 15 amino acids. CDR1 and CDR2 from the germline V gene are SGHRS and YFSETQ. V lost 1 base to trimming and J lost 9 bases; unmatched junction nucleotides: 5. The CDR3, as DNA: TGCGCCAGCAGCTTGACTAGCGGGAGGCATGGTGAGCAGTTCTTC. As protein: CASSLTSGRHGEQFF.

The chain employs TRBV27 and TRBJ2-3, with D unresolved. V was shortened by 6 bases and J by 4 bases, with 11 bases between the two germline ends. Germline V gives CDR1 MNHEY, CDR2 SMNVEV (reference sequence). The CDR3 consists of 13 residues. CDR3 sequence (DNA): TGTGCCAGCAGCCCTACCCCCTCAGATACGCAGTATTTT. Protein sequence: CASSPTPSDTQYF.

J is TRBJ2-1 and V is TRBV10-1, with 7 bases fitting TRBD1. The CDR3 runs 15 residues. V trimming: 6 bases; J trimming: 9 bases; junction bases outside the gene matches: 14. The germline CDR1 and CDR2 sequences are WNHNN and SYGVQD (reference sequence). The CDR3 reads CASSRSTGSAIEQFF. The CDR3 DNA is TGCGCCAGCAGCCGATCGACAGGGTCGGCGATTGAGCAGTTCTTC.

The V gene is TRBV27, the J gene TRBJ1-5; D ambiguous. The CDR3 spans 13 residues. Deletions cut 6 bases from V and 9 bases from J, with 15 bases between. The germline V gene has CDR1 MNHEY and CDR2 SMNVEV (reference sequence). Here the CDR3 reads CASSSRVVGPQHF. The CDR3 DNA follows: TGTGCCAGCAGCTCCCGGGTGGTAGGGCCCCAGCATTTT.

The CDR3 sequence: CASSLGGQGWDEQYF. As DNA, the CDR3 is TGTGCCAGCAGCCTAGGTGGACAGGGGTGGGACGAGCAGTACTTC. V gene TRBV11-2 combines with J gene TRBJ2-7; 9 bases align to TRBD1. The CDR3 is 15 amino acids. CDR1 is SGHAT, CDR2 FQNNGV, per germline. Trimming took 5 bases from V and 5 from J; bases not matched to a gene: 10.

The chain joins TRBV5-1 to TRBJ2-1; D may be TRBD2 (5 bases). The CDR3 loop spans 14 amino acids. Germline CDR1 is SGHRS and CDR2 is YFSETQ. V was clipped by 7 bases and J by 7 bases, with 18 bases between them. In DNA, the CDR3 is TGCGCCAGCGTCGAAACCGCTACTAGGAATGAGCAGTTCTTC. This codes for CASVETATRNEQFF.

The V gene is TRBV10-2, the J gene TRBJ2-5, with D maybe TRBD1 (5 bases). CDR1 is WSHSY and CDR2 is SAAADI in the germline V gene. V was clipped by 3 bases and J by 5 bases, with 7 bases between them. CDR3 size: 12 residues. The CDR3 spells CASSDRVETQYF. The DNA for the CDR3 is TGCGCCAGCAGTGACAGGGTCGAGACCCAGTACTTC.

The chain combines TRBV6-6 with TRBJ1-4; no clear D gene. The CDR3 is made up of 16 amino acids. CDR1 and CDR2 (germline): MNHNY, SVGAGI (reference sequence). Trimming removed 0 bases at V and 0 bases at J, with 8 bases between. Written as DNA, the CDR3 is TGTGCCAGCAGTTACTCGGGCCCGACAACTAATGAAAAACTGTTTTTT. Its translation: CASSYSGPTTNEKLFF.

The chain combines TRBV27 with TRBJ2-7, with 9 nucleotides matching TRBD1. The V gene's germline CDR1 is MNHEY and CDR2 SMNVEV (reference sequence). The CDR3 covers 17 residues. Trimming removed 2 bases from V and 4 bases from J; junction bases left unmatched: 12. This CDR3 is CASSLKPGTGKHYEQYF. The CDR3 DNA is TGTGCCAGCAGTTTAAAACCCGGGACAGGGAAACATTACGAGCAGTACTTC.

The chain carries TRBV10-1 and TRBJ1-1; D gene uncertain. CDR1 and CDR2 (germline): WNHNN, SYGVQD (reference sequence). V was pared by 0 bases and J by 1 base, with 12 bases between. The CDR3 spans 16 residues. CDR3 sequence (DNA): TGCGCCAGCAGTGAGTCATCATACCCGGGGAACACTGAAGCTTTCTTT. This gives the protein CASSESSYPGNTEAFF.

The rearrangement uses TRBV30 and TRBJ1-5; D gene uncertain. Germline V gene sequence: CDR1 GTSNPN, CDR2 SVGIG (reference sequence). Trimming stripped 0 bases from V and 0 bases from J, with 9 bases between. This CDR3 comprises 15 residues. CDR3 bases: TGTGCCTGGAGTGTAGGAGGGAATAGCAATCAGCCCCAGCATTTT. Translated, it gives CAWSVGGNSNQPQHF.

The chain employs TRBV5-4 and TRBJ1-1, with 7 bases lining up with TRBD1. Germline assignment: CDR1 SGHNT and CDR2 YYREEE (reference sequence). This CDR3 is 14 amino acids long. Unmatched junction bases numbered 1, after V lost 0 bases and J lost 2 bases. The CDR3: CASSLDRGNTEAFF. The CDR3 region has the DNA TGTGCCAGCAGCTTGGACAGGGGAAACACTGAAGCTTTCTTT.

The chain is built from TRBV18 and TRBJ2-5; TRBD1 is a possible D gene (6 bases). This CDR3 region has 12 residues. Germline-derived CDR1 and CDR2 are KGHSH and LQKENI. Trimming cost V 4 bases and J 5 bases, with 8 bases left between them. CDR3 nucleotide sequence: TGTGCCAGCTCACTACAGGGCGAGACCCAGTACTTC. It encodes CASSLQGETQYF.

The DNA of the CDR3 is TGTGCCAGCAGTTTGGACAGGGACTACGAGCAGTACTTC. This codes for CASSLDRDYEQYF. The chain carries TRBV6-2 or TRBV6-3 and TRBJ2-7, with 8 positions matching TRBD1. Germline CDR1 is MNHEY and CDR2 is SVGEGT. V shed 4 bases, J shed 3 bases, and the junction held 2 bases outside the gene matches. The CDR3 loop spans 13 amino acids.

This chain joins TRBV3-1 (or the pseudogene TRBV3-2) and TRBJ1-2, with no clear D. The V gene's germline CDR1 is LGHDT and CDR2 YNNKEL (reference sequence). With 1 base removed from V and 8 bases from J, the gap between germline ends came to 11 bases. The CDR3 spans 13 residues. The CDR3 nucleotides are TGTGCCAGCAGCCAAGTTGATGTGAGAGGCTACACCTTC. It specifies CASSQVDVRGYTF.

CDR3 sequence: CASSFYGTSGPQETQYF. The CDR3 nucleotides are TGTGCCAGCAGCTTTTACGGGACTAGCGGTCCTCAAGAGACCCAGTACTTC. V is TRBV7-6 and J is TRBJ2-5; 11 bases are shared with TRBD2. The CDR3 loop spans 17 amino acids. Germline V gene lookup returns CDR1 SGHVS and CDR2 FNYEAQ. J was trimmed by 2 bases and V by 3 bases; bases with no gene match: 8.

CDR3 sequence: CASSIVGTGVVLSNQPQHF. The DNA for the CDR3 is TGTGCCAGTAGTATAGTTGGGACAGGGGTGGTGCTCAGCAATCAGCCCCAGCATTTT. This rearrangement joins TRBV19 to TRBJ1-5, with 10 bases that match TRBD1. Germline V lookup: CDR1 LNHDA, CDR2 SQIVND (reference sequence). There are 19 residues in the CDR3. V lost 1 base, J lost 1 base, and 10 bases stayed unmatched.

This chain links TRBV6-5 with TRBJ1-4; 7 nucleotides match TRBD1. CDR3 length: 16 residues. The V segment lost 2 bases and the J segment 8 bases; nucleotides outside the gene matches: 11. CDR1 and CDR2 (germline): MNHEY, SVGAGI. CDR3 loop: CASSYAGGRGYEKLFF. CDR3 in DNA: TGTGCCAGCAGTTACGCCGGCGGCAGGGGGTACGAAAAACTGTTTTTT.

The V and J genes are TRBV28 and TRBJ2-5; possible D gene TRBD1, 5 bases. The V gene's germline CDR1 is MDHEN and CDR2 SYDVKM. This CDR3 is 15 amino acids long. V was clipped by 5 bases and J by 5 bases, with 18 bases between them. The CDR3 DNA reads as TGTGCCAGCAGTATCGACGTGCCACAGGAGGAGACCCAGTACTTC. Translating gives CASSIDVPQEETQYF.

This chain links TRBV19 with TRBJ2-4; tentative D call: TRBD1 (6 bases). V shed 5 bases and J shed 9 bases, with 14 bases lying between them. The V gene's germline CDR1 is LNHDA and CDR2 SQIVND (reference sequence). The CDR3 has 13 residues. The CDR3 loop is CASSPRSDSIQYF. The CDR3 bases are TGTGCCAGTAGTCCCCGGTCGGACAGCATTCAGTACTTC.

On this clone itself: The junction departs from the called germline gene at one end, perhaps through a read error. The chain links TRBV2 to TRBJ2-6, with 9 bases lining up with TRBD1. Looked up from germline, CDR1 is SNHLY and CDR2 is FYNNEI. The CDR3 spans 14 residues. This CDR3 is CASSDRTGDNVLTF. The CDR3 DNA sequence: TGTGCCAGCAGTGACAGGACAGGGGACAACGTCCTGACTTTC.

The rearrangement uses TRBV6-4 and TRBJ1-1; possibly TRBD1 for D (5 bases). The CDR3 sequence is 14 residues long. Germline assignment: CDR1 MRHNA and CDR2 SNTAGT. Deletions cut 0 bases from V and 5 bases from J, with 10 bases between. The CDR3: CASSDSTTDTEAFF. The CDR3, as DNA: TGTGCCAGCAGTGACTCGACGACAGATACTGAAGCTTTCTTT.

The chain is built from TRBV18 and TRBJ2-5; 13 bases align to TRBD2. V gave up 3 bases and J gave up 5 bases; unmatched junction bases: 6. Germline assignment: CDR1 KGHSH and CDR2 LQKENI. The CDR3 is 16 amino acids. The CDR3 DNA reads as TGTGCCAGCTCACCCCCAGGACTAGCGGGGGCGGAGACCCAGTACTTC. Its protein product is CASSPPGLAGAETQYF.